A selection of T cell receptor beta chains follows, all from one sample in a study of cytomegalovirus exposure and HLA in healthy donors. Method: immunoSEQ multiplex PCR; TCRdb's copy keeps in-frame clones and lacks some. Here the sample spans around 260,000 clones, about 90% being singletons. Sequenced sample: PBMCs. These receptors were collected from a woman in her 30s in good health and CMV-seronegative. The conserved cysteine and the conserved F or W are not part of the CDR3 here. Each record gives: D gene, V gene, CDR3 protein. A D gene is named only where the DNA matches it firmly.

d_call: NA; v_call: TRBV21-1; cdr3_aa: ASSSQGNEQF
d_call: TRBD1; v_call: TRBV6-1; cdr3_aa: ASSEAGRGYEQY
d_call: NA; v_call: TRBV4-1; cdr3_aa: ASSQDVVGSNQPQH
d_call: NA; v_call: TRBV9; cdr3_aa: ASSTPGGGQETQY
d_call: NA; v_call: TRBV30; cdr3_aa: AWSVSSTDTQY
d_call: TRBD1; v_call: TRBV28; cdr3_aa: ASSLRTGGSNGYT
d_call: NA; v_call: TRBV28; cdr3_aa: ASSVENGDTGELF
d_call: NA; v_call: TRBV5-1; cdr3_aa: ASSFGHIATNEKLF
d_call: TRBD2; v_call: TRBV27; cdr3_aa: ASSVRLAGLTDTQY
d_call: TRBD1; v_call: TRBV29-1; cdr3_aa: SVVQGNSYEQY
d_call: NA; v_call: TRBV11-2; cdr3_aa: ASSRGVLGEQF
d_call: NA; v_call: TRBV27; cdr3_aa: ASSHSGGPETQY
d_call: NA; v_call: TRBV28; cdr3_aa: ASSFGLNSYEQY
d_call: NA; v_call: TRBV20-1; cdr3_aa: SARKGDTQY
d_call: TRBD2; v_call: TRBV7-2; cdr3_aa: ASSPFGAGEVDTQY